These T cell receptor beta chains were read from a single sample in a study of T-cell memory formation after mild COVID-19. Each CDR3 protein gets one entry after TCRdb re-called the 5' RACE reads with MiXCR. Found here are about 270,000 distinct CDR3 sequences, roughly 16% of them singletons; the top ten hold roughly 24%. The sequenced sample was PBMCs or a T cell subset sorted from them (not recorded which). All receptors come from a man younger than 35 who had mild COVID-19 (a few samples of this study predate the infection). Cell type and time point are not known. Each CDR3 is given with its conserved first and last residue. The order of the fields is CDR3 length, D gene, J gene, clone size, V gene, CDR3 protein, CDR3 DNA. A D gene is named only where the DNA matches it firmly. Where a row states a size, it is once, few, many or the class of an expanded clone; other rows omit it.

length: 16; D: -; J: TRBJ2-2; size: -; V: TRBV6-1; CDR3: CASSEGRRVGPGELFF; DNA: TGTGCCAGCAGTGAAGGGAGGCGAGTGGGCCCCGGGGAGCTGTTTTTT
length: 14; D: -; J: TRBJ1-1; size: few; V: TRBV7-9; CDR3: CASSSEQGNTEAFF; DNA: TGTGCCAGCAGCTCCGAACAGGGGAACACTGAAGCTTTCTTT
length: 11; D: -; J: TRBJ2-1; size: -; V: TRBV20-1; CDR3: CSARELNEQFF; DNA: TGCAGTGCTAGAGAGCTGAATGAGCAGTTCTTC
length: 14; D: -; J: TRBJ1-1; size: many; V: TRBV28; CDR3: CASRLLRLDTEAFF; DNA: TGTGCCAGCAGGCTCCTCCGTCTTGATACTGAAGCTTTCTTT
length: 16; D: -; J: TRBJ2-4; size: few; V: TRBV7-9; CDR3: CASSMNRELAKNIQYF; DNA: TGTGCCAGCAGCATGAACAGGGAATTAGCCAAAAACATTCAGTACTTC
length: 14; D: TRBD1; J: TRBJ2-3; size: many; V: TRBV28; CDR3: CASSLPGGLNTQYF; DNA: TGTGCCAGCAGTTTGCCAGGGGGCTTGAATACGCAGTATTTT
length: 14; D: -; J: TRBJ2-3; size: few; V: TRBV20-1; CDR3: CSASWGRGTDTQYF; DNA: TGCAGTGCTAGCTGGGGTCGGGGCACAGATACGCAGTATTTT
length: 14; D: -; J: TRBJ1-1; size: few; V: TRBV5-1; CDR3: CASSPWGGNTEAFF; DNA: TGCGCCAGCAGCCCCTGGGGGGGCAACACTGAAGCTTTCTTT
length: 15; D: -; J: TRBJ2-7; size: -; V: TRBV27; CDR3: CASSLLGLRRYEQYF; DNA: TGTGCCAGCAGTTTATTGGGTCTTCGGAGGTACGAGCAGTACTTC
length: 18; D: TRBD2; J: TRBJ2-3; size: few; V: TRBV9; CDR3: CASSVSGTSGLYGDTQYF; DNA: TGTGCCAGCAGCGTATCTGGGACTAGCGGGCTATACGGAGATACGCAGTATTTT
length: 11; D: -; J: TRBJ2-2; size: few; V: TRBV7-9; CDR3: CASSLSKELFF; DNA: TGTGCCAGCAGCTTATCGAAAGAGCTGTTTTTT
length: 14; D: -; J: TRBJ1-1; size: few; V: TRBV7-2; CDR3: CASSLQGMDTEAFF; DNA: TGTGCCAGCAGCTTACAGGGCATGGACACTGAAGCTTTCTTT
length: 16; D: TRBD2; J: TRBJ2-1; size: -; V: TRBV19; CDR3: CASSVGLAGGHNEQFF; DNA: TGTGCCAGTAGTGTCGGACTAGCGGGGGGTCACAATGAGCAGTTCTTC
length: 14; D: TRBD2; J: TRBJ2-1; size: few; V: TRBV20-1; CDR3: CSAPTSGGGNEQFF; DNA: TGCAGTGCGCCCACTAGCGGGGGAGGAAATGAGCAGTTCTTC
length: 14; D: TRBD2; J: TRBJ2-1; size: many; V: TRBV6-2/TRBV6-3; CDR3: CASSPRTSGGAWFF; DNA: TGTGCCAGCAGCCCCCGGACTAGCGGGGGGGCCTGGTTCTTC
length: 14; D: -; J: TRBJ2-5; size: many; V: TRBV7-2; CDR3: CASSFGGPGETQYF; DNA: TGTGCCAGCAGCTTTGGGGGGCCGGGGGAGACCCAGTACTTC
length: 15; D: -; J: TRBJ2-5; size: few; V: TRBV5-1; CDR3: CASSPDRVPQETQYF; DNA: TGCGCCAGCAGCCCGGATCGCGTCCCTCAAGAGACCCAGTACTTC
length: 16; D: TRBD1; J: TRBJ1-4; size: -; V: TRBV5-1; CDR3: CASSLAGGRGPEKLFF; DNA: TGCGCCAGCAGCTTGGCCGGGGGAAGGGGGCCAGAAAAACTGTTTTTT
length: 12; D: -; J: TRBJ2-7; size: many; V: TRBV6-5; CDR3: CASTGAFYEQYF; DNA: TGTGCCAGCACGGGGGCATTCTACGAGCAGTACTTC
length: 17; D: TRBD2; J: TRBJ2-3; size: -; V: TRBV24-1; CDR3: CATSGRIAGDSTDTQYF; DNA: TGTGCCACCAGTGGCAGAATAGCGGGGGATAGCACAGATACGCAGTATTTT
length: 15; D: -; J: TRBJ1-1; size: few; V: TRBV6-5; CDR3: CASSYSVGGSTEAFF; DNA: TGTGCCAGCAGTTACTCGGTCGGGGGGAGCACTGAAGCTTTCTTT
length: 21; D: -; J: TRBJ2-2; size: -; V: TRBV27; CDR3: CASSLSIFIGGAREAPGELFF; DNA: TGTGCCAGCAGTTTATCGATTTTCATAGGTGGCGCCAGGGAGGCTCCCGGGGAGCTGTTTTTT
length: 13; D: -; J: TRBJ1-1; size: -; V: TRBV10-3; CDR3: CAIRQGPDTEAFF; DNA: TGTGCCATCAGGCAGGGGCCCGACACTGAAGCTTTCTTT
length: 16; D: -; J: TRBJ2-1; size: -; V: TRBV7-9; CDR3: CASSYSAATPYNEQFF; DNA: TGTGCAAGCAGCTATTCGGCAGCAACCCCCTACAATGAGCAGTTCTTC
length: 13; D: -; J: TRBJ1-1; size: -; V: TRBV9; CDR3: CASSVDVDTEAFF; DNA: TGTGCCAGCAGCGTAGACGTAGACACTGAAGCTTTCTTT
length: 15; D: TRBD1; J: TRBJ1-2; size: -; V: TRBV4-2; CDR3: CASSQERTGLSGYTF; DNA: TGTGCCAGCAGCCAAGAAAGGACAGGGCTTAGTGGCTACACCTTC
length: 14; D: -; J: TRBJ2-3; size: -; V: TRBV28; CDR3: CASSSPGHTDTQYF; DNA: TGTGCCAGCAGTTCCCCGGGGCACACAGATACGCAGTATTTT
length: 18; D: -; J: TRBJ2-1; size: many; V: TRBV20-1; CDR3: CSAGDFYVGGSSYNEQFF; DNA: TGCAGCGCTGGGGATTTTTATGTCGGAGGGAGCTCCTACAATGAGCAGTTCTTC
length: 15; D: -; J: TRBJ1-1; size: -; V: TRBV5-1; CDR3: CASSFTTSLNTEAFF; DNA: TGCGCCAGCAGCTTCACGACAAGCTTGAACACTGAAGCTTTCTTT
length: 12; D: -; J: TRBJ2-1; size: many; V: TRBV7-9; CDR3: CASSLVGAEQFF; DNA: TGTGCCAGCAGCTTAGTCGGCGCTGAGCAGTTCTTC
length: 16; D: -; J: TRBJ1-2; size: few; V: TRBV4-3; CDR3: CASSQDQWGLNYGYTF; DNA: TGCGCCAGCAGCCAAGATCAGTGGGGGCTAAACTATGGCTACACCTTC
length: 12; D: -; J: TRBJ1-6; size: -; V: TRBV5-4; CDR3: CASSFFRSPLHF; DNA: TGTGCCAGCAGCTTTTTCCGTTCACCCCTCCACTTT
length: 17; D: -; J: TRBJ2-7; size: -; V: TRBV5-1; CDR3: CASSSQGGRQAHYEQYF; DNA: TGCGCCAGCAGTTCCCAGGGAGGTCGTCAGGCGCACTACGAGCAGTACTTC
length: 15; D: -; J: TRBJ2-2; size: -; V: TRBV6-5; CDR3: CASSRRAANTGELFF; DNA: TGTGCCAGCAGTCGCCGGGCCGCGAACACCGGGGAGCTGTTTTTT
length: 13; D: TRBD1; J: TRBJ1-1; size: many; V: TRBV5-1; CDR3: CASSLGDRGSAFF; DNA: TGCGCCAGCAGCTTGGGGGACAGGGGGTCAGCTTTCTTT
length: 15; D: -; J: TRBJ1-1; size: few; V: TRBV6-2/TRBV6-3; CDR3: CASSYGLGRGAEAFF; DNA: TGTGCCAGCAGTTACGGGTTGGGCAGGGGCGCCGAAGCTTTCTTT
length: 13; D: -; J: TRBJ2-7; size: few; V: TRBV2; CDR3: CASSDEANLEQYF; DNA: TGTGCCAGCAGTGATGAGGCCAACCTAGAGCAGTACTTC
length: 15; D: TRBD1; J: TRBJ1-5; size: -; V: TRBV20-1; CDR3: CSARDPGTGDQPQHF; DNA: TGCAGTGCTAGAGATCCCGGGACAGGTGATCAGCCCCAGCATTTT
length: 15; D: -; J: TRBJ2-2; size: many; V: TRBV24-1; CDR3: CATSDYQGNTGELFF; DNA: TGTGCCACCAGTGATTACCAGGGGAACACCGGGGAGCTGTTTTTT
length: 12; D: -; J: TRBJ2-7; size: few; V: TRBV12-3/TRBV12-4; CDR3: CASSSDIAEQYF; DNA: TGTGCCAGCAGTTCCGACATCGCCGAGCAGTACTTC
length: 15; D: -; J: TRBJ1-3; size: -; V: TRBV13; CDR3: CASSLNGDSGNTIYF; DNA: TGTGCCAGCAGCTTAAACGGGGACTCTGGAAACACCATATATTTT
length: 13; D: -; J: TRBJ2-3; size: few; V: TRBV27; CDR3: CASSLLYEGTQYF; DNA: TGTGCCAGCAGTTTGCTTTATGAGGGTACGCAGTATTTT
length: 15; D: -; J: TRBJ2-2; size: many; V: TRBV12-3/TRBV12-4; CDR3: CASSPRAGNTGELFF; DNA: TGTGCCAGCAGTCCCAGGGCAGGGAACACCGGGGAGCTGTTTTTT
length: 13; D: -; J: TRBJ2-5; size: -; V: TRBV28; CDR3: CASRPQGGETQYF; DNA: TGTGCCAGCAGACCACAGGGAGGGGAGACCCAGTACTTC
length: 14; D: -; J: TRBJ1-1; size: -; V: TRBV5-1; CDR3: CASSGQGRNTEAFF; DNA: TGCGCCAGCAGTGGGCAAGGGAGGAACACTGAAGCTTTCTTT
length: 11; D: -; J: TRBJ1-2; size: -; V: TRBV10-3; CDR3: CAAGEDYGYTF; DNA: TGTGCCGCGGGGGAGGACTATGGCTACACCTTC
length: 12; D: -; J: TRBJ2-5; size: few; V: TRBV7-9; CDR3: CASSLGSEAQYF; DNA: TGTGCCAGCAGCTTAGGCTCGGAGGCCCAGTACTTC
length: 17; D: -; J: TRBJ2-3; size: -; V: TRBV7-3; CDR3: CASSLIGGRYSTDTQYF; DNA: TGTGCCAGCAGCTTAATAGGCGGACGTTACAGCACAGATACGCAGTATTTT
length: 11; D: -; J: TRBJ1-2; size: many; V: TRBV27; CDR3: CASPGVHGYTF; DNA: TGTGCCAGTCCAGGGGTTCATGGCTACACCTTC
length: 17; D: TRBD2; J: TRBJ2-3; size: few; V: TRBV4-3; CDR3: CASSQPPEAGGQDTQYF; DNA: TGCGCCAGCAGCCAACCTCCGGAGGCGGGGGGGCAAGATACGCAGTATTTT
length: 12; D: -; J: TRBJ2-3; size: few; V: TRBV4-1; CDR3: CASSQPLDTQYF; DNA: TGCGCCAGCAGCCAACCCTTGGATACGCAGTATTTT
length: 15; D: -; J: TRBJ1-5; size: few; V: TRBV27; CDR3: CASSLSGPGTQPQHF; DNA: TGTGCCAGCAGTTTATCGGGCCCCGGCACTCAGCCCCAGCATTTT
length: 15; D: TRBD1; J: TRBJ1-2; size: -; V: TRBV12-3/TRBV12-4; CDR3: CASSRPGTGLYGYTF; DNA: TGTGCCAGCAGCCGTCCCGGGACAGGGCTCTATGGCTACACCTTC
length: 14; D: -; J: TRBJ2-7; size: few; V: TRBV18; CDR3: CASSPGPRPDEQYF; DNA: TGTGCCAGCTCACCCGGACCACGCCCTGACGAGCAGTACTTC
length: 14; D: -; J: TRBJ1-1; size: few; V: TRBV4-1; CDR3: CASSQAGSNTEAFF; DNA: TGCGCCAGCAGCCAGGCTGGGTCGAACACTGAAGCTTTCTTT
length: 15; D: TRBD1; J: TRBJ2-2; size: few; V: TRBV18; CDR3: CASSPRTGGTGELFF; DNA: TGTGCCAGCTCACCACGGACAGGTGGCACCGGGGAGCTGTTTTTT